The 16 T cell receptor beta chains below come from one sample, sequenced in a study of tumor-infiltrating lymphocytes in primary liver carcinoma. Germline DNA was also extracted, and blood RNA derived from unsorted whole blood. The investigators made TCR beta cDNA from roughly 0.55 ug total RNA, using a constant-region primer. The TCR beta library was amplified through three nested multiplex PCR rounds in a modified ARM-PCR procedure. Two initial PCR rounds of around 9 cycles each paired TRBV1-TRBV30 forward primers with a C-beta reverse primer. In TCRdb, the multiplex PCR reads were re-called with MiXCR into one record per CDR3 protein. The profile covers almost 200,000 distinct CDR3 sequences, with roughly 61% appearing a single time and under 7.5% taken by the ten largest. Sequencing input: peripheral blood. Receptors were obtained from an older woman with primary liver carcinoma and hepatitis B virus infection.

CDR3 sequence (DNA): TGTGCCAGCAGCCCTCGGCAAGGACCGACCGGGGAACTTTTTTTT. Translating gives CASSPRQGPTGELFF. The gene calls are TRBV11-2 and TRBJ2-2, with D possibly being TRBD2 (5 bases). The CDR3 contains 15 residues. V was cut by 5 bases and J by 17 bases, with 27 bases left in between. Germline CDR1 SGHAT, CDR2 FQNNGV. Looking up the rest from reference TRBV11-2 and TRBJ2-2 gives the full variable domain: EAGVAQSPRYKIIEKRQSVAFWCNPISGHATLYWYQQILGQGPKLLIQFQNNGVVDDSQLPKDRFSAERLKGVDSTLKIQPAKLEDSAVYLCASSPRQGPTGELFFGEGSRLTVL.

This chain joins TRBV2 and TRBJ2-1, with 9 bases identical to TRBD2. The CDR3 runs 16 residues. The J segment lost 2 bases and the V segment lost 5 bases, leaving 7 bases of the junction unmatched. Germline CDR1 is SNHLY and CDR2 is FYNNEI. The CDR3 reads CASSSRLAEPYNEQFF. The CDR3 DNA reads as TGTGCCAGCAGTTCCAGACTAGCGGAGCCCTACAATGAGCAGTTCTTC.

The sample holds one count of this clonotype. Relative to the germline gene, one junction end is altered; a read error may explain this. The V and J genes are TRBV20-1 and TRBJ1-5, with D possibly matching TRBD1 (5 bases). The CDR3 is made up of 15 amino acids. Germline V gives CDR1 DFQATT, CDR2 SNEGSKA (reference sequence). CDR3 region: CSTRGGYNSNQPQHF. CDR3 nucleotides: TGCAGTACTAGGGGCGGATACAATAGCAATCAGCCCCAGCATTTT.

Notes on this clonotype: A much larger clonotype is one base distant, so this may be a read error. The V gene is TRBV12-3 or TRBV12-4, the J gene TRBJ2-5; no firm D call. The CDR3 is 13 amino acids. V was trimmed by 5 bases and J by 0 bases, leaving 7 bases between them. DNA for the CDR3: TGTGCCAGCAGTAATAGAGACCAAGAGACCCAGTACTTC. Encoded protein: CASSNRDQETQYF.

This chain joins TRBV12-3 or TRBV12-4 and TRBJ2-3, with 7 bases identical to TRBD1. This CDR3 is built from 13 residues. The ends lost 6 bases at V and 9 bases at J; junction bases unmatched: 9. For the CDR3, the DNA is TGTGCCAGCAGCGTCAGACAGGGAACGACGCAGTATTTT. Its protein is CASSVRQGTTQYF.

In regard to this clonotype: One junction end does not reproduce the germline sequence, and a read error may be involved. In DNA form, the CDR3 reads TGTGCCAGCAGCTTGATTACTTTGGGTGACAGTGAAACTTTCTTT. Its translation: CASSLITLGDSETFF. V is TRBV5-4 and J is TRBJ1-1; a possible D gene is TRBD1 (5 bases). The CDR3 runs 15 residues. CDR1 is SGHNT and CDR2 is YYREEE in the germline V gene (reference sequence).

The sample holds a few counts of this clonotype. This sequence may be a read error, since a much larger clone differs from it by one base. The chain has TRBV12-3 or TRBV12-4 and TRBJ2-1, with a possible D match to TRBD1 (6 bases). There are 15 residues in the CDR3. Trimming removed 8 bases from V and 7 bases from J, with 21 bases in between. The CDR3 coding sequence is TGTGCCAGCTCACGTATAGGGATTACAGGGAATGAGCAGTTCTTC. Its translation: CASSRIGITGNEQFF.

This clonotype was seen more than once but under ten times. The chain has TRBV7-9 and TRBJ1-3, with a tentative D call TRBD1 (5 bases). The CDR3 is 15 amino acids. Per the germline V gene, CDR1 is SEHNR and CDR2 is FQNEAQ (reference sequence). Trimming cost V 5 bases and J 0 bases, with 11 bases left between them. The CDR3 region is CASSNRQISGNTIYF. Here the CDR3 DNA reads TGTGCCAGCAGCAATCGACAGATCTCTGGAAACACCATATATTTT.

A remark on this clonotype: The CDR3 carries no conserved terminal phenylalanine or tryptophan, so it likely arises from a read error. J is TRBJ2-5 and V is TRBV5-4, with D tentatively TRBD2 (6 bases). Germline V gene sequence: CDR1 SGHNT, CDR2 YYREEE (reference sequence). The CDR3 is 15 residues long. V was cut by 3 bases and J by 5 bases, with 17 bases left in between. The CDR3 region is CASSSSGKGRETQYL. The CDR3, as DNA: TGTGCCAGCAGCTCCTCAGGGAAGGGGAGGGAGACCCAGTACTTA.

This chain links TRBV6-5 with TRBJ2-2, with 9 bases matching TRBD2. The germline V gene has CDR1 MNHEY and CDR2 SVGAGI. J gave up 4 bases and V 4 bases, and 7 bases lay outside the gene matches. The CDR3 contains 16 residues. CDR3 nucleotides: TGTGCCAGCAGTTCAATTAGCGGGAGTTTCACCGGGGAGCTGTTTTTT. Protein: CASSSISGSFTGELFF.

This clonotype was picked up many times. The CDR3 nucleotides read TGTGCCAGCAGCCCCTGGACTAGCGGGAGGGGAACAGATACGCAGTATTTT. Its translation: CASSPWTSGRGTDTQYF. This chain links TRBV11-2 with TRBJ2-3; 15 nucleotides match TRBD2. The junction had 6 bases not matched to a gene; V was cut back by 5 bases and J by 3 bases. The germline V gene has CDR1 SGHAT and CDR2 FQNNGV. This CDR3 region has 17 residues.

This clonotype was found many times. V and J are TRBV5-6 and TRBJ2-7; TRBD1 might be the D (6 bases). Germline V lookup: CDR1 SGHDT, CDR2 YYEEEE. Trimming left V 0 bases short and J 3 bases short, with 10 bases between. CDR3 size: 14 residues. The CDR3: CASSLGDRFYEQYF. In DNA, the CDR3 is TGTGCCAGCAGCTTGGGAGACAGGTTCTACGAGCAGTACTTC.

This clonotype was picked up many times. The chain carries TRBV4-1 and TRBJ1-5; D is uncertain. CDR3 length equals 15 residues. Germline-derived CDR1 and CDR2 are MGHRA and YSYEKL. Trimming shortened V by 0 bases and J by 3 bases, and 9 bases separated the two germline ends. The CDR3 sequence is CASSQDGLNNQPQHF. CDR3 sequence (DNA): TGCGCCAGCAGCCAAGACGGGCTAAACAATCAGCCCCAGCATTTT.

Comments on this clonotype: This CDR3 is missing its conserved last phenylalanine or tryptophan, likely due to a read error. This chain uses TRBV6-6 with TRBJ2-3; D call uncertain. CDR1 and CDR2 (germline): MNHNY, SVGAGI (reference sequence). The CDR3 extends over 11 amino acids. V gave up 5 bases and J gave up 1 base, with 1 base separating them. CDR3 sequence reads: CASSRTDTQYL. The DNA of the CDR3 is TGTGCCAGCAGTCGCACAGATACGCAGTATCTT.

This clonotype has just a few counts. The CDR3 loop reads CASSLLVGGINEQFF. CDR3 bases: TGTGCCAGCAGCTTACTAGTTGGAGGTATCAATGAGCAGTTCTTC. The genes are TRBV11-3 and TRBJ2-1; perhaps TRBD2 as D (5 bases). This CDR3 comprises 15 residues. CDR1 is SGHNT and CDR2 is YENEEA in the germline V gene. Trimming pared 2 bases from V and 6 bases from J, leaving 14 bases between.

This clonotype occurred many times. This chain uses TRBV6-6 with TRBJ2-3; 9 bases are a match to TRBD1. V gave up 5 bases and J gave up 2 bases; unmatched junction bases: 5. This CDR3 comprises 15 residues. CDR1 is MNHNY and CDR2 is SVGAGI in the germline V gene (reference sequence). The CDR3 DNA is TGTGCCAGCAGTCCGGGACAGGGCCTCACAGATACGCAGTATTTT. Translating it yields CASSPGQGLTDTQYF.